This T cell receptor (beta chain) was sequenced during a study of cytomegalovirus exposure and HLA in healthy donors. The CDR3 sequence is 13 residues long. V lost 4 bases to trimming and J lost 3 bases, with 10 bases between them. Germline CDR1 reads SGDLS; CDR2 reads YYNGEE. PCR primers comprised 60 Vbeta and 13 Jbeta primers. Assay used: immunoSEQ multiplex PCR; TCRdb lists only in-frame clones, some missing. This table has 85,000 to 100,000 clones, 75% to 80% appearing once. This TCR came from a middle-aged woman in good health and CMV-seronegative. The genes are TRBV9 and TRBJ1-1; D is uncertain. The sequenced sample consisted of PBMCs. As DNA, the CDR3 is TGTGCCAGCAGCCTCGGCGGGGACACTGAAGCTTTCTTT. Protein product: CASSLGGDTEAFF.